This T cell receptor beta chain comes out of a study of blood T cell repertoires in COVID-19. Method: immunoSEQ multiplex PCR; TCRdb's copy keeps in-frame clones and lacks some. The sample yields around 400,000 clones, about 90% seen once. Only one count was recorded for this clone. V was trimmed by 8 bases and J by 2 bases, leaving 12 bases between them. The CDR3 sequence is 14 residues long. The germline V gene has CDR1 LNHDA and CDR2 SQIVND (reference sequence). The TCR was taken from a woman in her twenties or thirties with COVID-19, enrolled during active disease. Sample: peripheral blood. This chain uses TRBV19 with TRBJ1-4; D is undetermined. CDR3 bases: TGTGCCAGTCGGCCCGGCGGGACTAATGAAAAACTGTTTTTT. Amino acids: CASRPGGTNEKLFF.